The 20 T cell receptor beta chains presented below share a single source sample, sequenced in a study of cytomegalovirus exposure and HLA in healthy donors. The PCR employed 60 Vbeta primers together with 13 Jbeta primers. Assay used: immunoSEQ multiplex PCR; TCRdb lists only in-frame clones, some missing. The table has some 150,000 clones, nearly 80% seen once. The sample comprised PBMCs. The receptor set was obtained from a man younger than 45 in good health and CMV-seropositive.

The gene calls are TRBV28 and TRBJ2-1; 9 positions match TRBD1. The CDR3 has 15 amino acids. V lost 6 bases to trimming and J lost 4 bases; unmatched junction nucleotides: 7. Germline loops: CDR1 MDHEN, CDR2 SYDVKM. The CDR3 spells CASRSGQGSYNEQFF. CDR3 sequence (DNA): TGTGCCAGCAGATCCGGACAGGGGTCGTACAATGAGCAGTTCTTC.

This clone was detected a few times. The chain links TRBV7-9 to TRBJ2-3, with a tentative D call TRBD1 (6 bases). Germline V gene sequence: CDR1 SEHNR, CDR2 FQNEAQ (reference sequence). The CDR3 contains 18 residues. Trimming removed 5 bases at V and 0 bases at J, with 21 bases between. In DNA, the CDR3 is TGTGCCAGCAGCCGTCAGGACCACAGGGCCTCTAGCACAGATACGCAGTATTTT. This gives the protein CASSRQDHRASSTDTQYF.

The CDR3 reads CASSTRERNYGYTF. In DNA form, the CDR3 reads TGTGCCAGCAGTACCCGGGAGCGAAACTATGGCTACACCTTC. The chain has TRBV28 and TRBJ1-2; unclear D gene. CDR1 is MDHEN, CDR2 SYDVKM, per germline. V was trimmed by 5 bases and J by 2 bases, leaving 12 bases between them. The CDR3 is made up of 14 amino acids.

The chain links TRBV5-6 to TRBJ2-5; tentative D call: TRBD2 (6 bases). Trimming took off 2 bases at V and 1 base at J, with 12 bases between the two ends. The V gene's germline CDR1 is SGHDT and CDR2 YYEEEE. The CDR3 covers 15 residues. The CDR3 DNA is TGTGCCAGCAGCTTCACGCGGGATATCCAAGAGACCCAGTACTTC. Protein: CASSFTRDIQETQYF.

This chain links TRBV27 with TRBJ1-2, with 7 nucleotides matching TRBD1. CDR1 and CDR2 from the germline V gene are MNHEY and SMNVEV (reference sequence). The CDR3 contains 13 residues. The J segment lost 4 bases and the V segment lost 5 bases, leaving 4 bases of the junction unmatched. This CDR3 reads CASSRDRFYGYTF. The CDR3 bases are TGTGCCAGCAGTCGGGACAGATTCTATGGCTACACCTTC.

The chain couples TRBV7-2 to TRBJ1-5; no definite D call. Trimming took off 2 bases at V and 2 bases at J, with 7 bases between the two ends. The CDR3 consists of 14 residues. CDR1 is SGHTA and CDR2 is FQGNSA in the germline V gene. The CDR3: CASSLRGGNQPQHF. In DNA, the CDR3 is TGTGCCAGCAGCTTAAGAGGTGGCAATCAGCCCCAGCATTTT.

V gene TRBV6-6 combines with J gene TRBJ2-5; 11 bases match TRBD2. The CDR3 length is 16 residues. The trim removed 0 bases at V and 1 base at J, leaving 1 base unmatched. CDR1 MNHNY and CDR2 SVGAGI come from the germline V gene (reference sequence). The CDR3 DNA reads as TGTGCCAGCAGTTACTCTCTAGCGGGAGGCCAAGAGACCCAGTACTTC. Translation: CASSYSLAGGQETQYF.

The CDR3 region is CAAGRGGPTEAFF. For the CDR3, the DNA is TGTGCCGCTGGTCGCGGGGGGCCTACTGAAGCTTTCTTT. The gene calls are TRBV7-9 and TRBJ1-1; the D gene is possibly TRBD1 (6 bases). Germline values: CDR1 SEHNR, CDR2 FQNEAQ (reference sequence). CDR3 size: 13 residues. Trimming removed 11 bases from V and 5 bases from J, with 18 bases in between.

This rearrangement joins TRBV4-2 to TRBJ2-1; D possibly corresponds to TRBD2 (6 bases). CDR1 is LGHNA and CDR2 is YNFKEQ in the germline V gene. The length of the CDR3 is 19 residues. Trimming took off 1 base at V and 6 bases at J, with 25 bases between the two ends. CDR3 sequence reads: CASSQVGGFGLGGSNEQFF. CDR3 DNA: TGTGCCAGCAGCCAAGTGGGGGGTTTCGGGCTAGGCGGGTCCAATGAGCAGTTCTTC.

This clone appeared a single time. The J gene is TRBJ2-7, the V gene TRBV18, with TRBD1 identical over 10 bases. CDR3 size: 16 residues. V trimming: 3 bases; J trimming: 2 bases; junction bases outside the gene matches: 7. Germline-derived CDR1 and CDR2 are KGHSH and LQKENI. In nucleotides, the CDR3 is TGTGCCAGCTCACCTAACGGACAGGGGGTCGCCTACGAGCAGTACTTC. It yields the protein CASSPNGQGVAYEQYF.

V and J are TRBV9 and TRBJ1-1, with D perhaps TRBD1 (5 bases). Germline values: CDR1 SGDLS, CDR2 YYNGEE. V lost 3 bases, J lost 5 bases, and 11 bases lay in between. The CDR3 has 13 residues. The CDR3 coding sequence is TGTGCCAGCAGCGGCTACGGGGGAACTGAAGCTTTCTTT. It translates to CASSGYGGTEAFF.

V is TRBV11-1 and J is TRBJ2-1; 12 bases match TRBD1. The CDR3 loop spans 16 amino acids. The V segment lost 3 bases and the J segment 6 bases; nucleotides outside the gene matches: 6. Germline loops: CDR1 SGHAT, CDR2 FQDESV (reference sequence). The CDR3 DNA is TGTGCCAGCAGCTTTCAGGCGGGACAGGGGGCCAATGAGCAGTTCTTC. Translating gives CASSFQAGQGANEQFF. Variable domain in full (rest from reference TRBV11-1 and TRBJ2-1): EAEVAQSPRYKITEKSQAVAFWCDPISGHATLYWYRQILGQGPELLVQFQDESVVDDSQLPKDRFSAERLKGVDSTLKIQPAELGDSAMYLCASSFQAGQGANEQFFGPGTRLTVL.

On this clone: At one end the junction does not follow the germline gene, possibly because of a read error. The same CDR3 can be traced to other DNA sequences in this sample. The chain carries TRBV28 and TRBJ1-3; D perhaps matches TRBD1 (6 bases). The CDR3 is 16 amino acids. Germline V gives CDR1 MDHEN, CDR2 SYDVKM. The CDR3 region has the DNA TGTGCCAGCAGCCCTCAACAGGGCTCCTCTGGAAACACCATATACTTT. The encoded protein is CASSPQQGSSGNTIYF.

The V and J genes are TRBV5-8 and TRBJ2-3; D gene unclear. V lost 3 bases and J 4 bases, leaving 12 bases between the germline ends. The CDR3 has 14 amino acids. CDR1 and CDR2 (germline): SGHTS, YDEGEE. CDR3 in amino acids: CASSSRVASDTQYF. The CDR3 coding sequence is TGTGCCAGCAGCTCCCGGGTAGCTTCAGATACGCAGTATTTT.

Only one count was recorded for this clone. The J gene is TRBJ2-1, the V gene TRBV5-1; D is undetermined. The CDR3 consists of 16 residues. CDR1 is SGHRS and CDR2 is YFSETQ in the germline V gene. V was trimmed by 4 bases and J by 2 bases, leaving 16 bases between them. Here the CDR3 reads CASSDFSYPTYNEQFF. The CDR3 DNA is TGCGCCAGCAGCGATTTTAGTTACCCTACCTACAATGAGCAGTTCTTC. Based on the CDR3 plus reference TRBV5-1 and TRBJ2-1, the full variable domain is KAGVTQTPRYLIKTRGQQVTLSCSPISGHRSVSWYQQTPGQGLQFLFEYFSETQRNKGNFPGRFSGRQFSNSRSEMNVSTLELGDSALYLCASSDFSYPTYNEQFFGPGTRLTVL.

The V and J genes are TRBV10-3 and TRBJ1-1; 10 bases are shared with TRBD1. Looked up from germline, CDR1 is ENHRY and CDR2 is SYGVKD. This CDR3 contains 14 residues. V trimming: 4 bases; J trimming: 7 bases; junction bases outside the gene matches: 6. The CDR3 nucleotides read TGTGCCATCAGTGGACAGGGGGCGCCGGGTGAAGCTTTCTTT. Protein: CAISGQGAPGEAFF.

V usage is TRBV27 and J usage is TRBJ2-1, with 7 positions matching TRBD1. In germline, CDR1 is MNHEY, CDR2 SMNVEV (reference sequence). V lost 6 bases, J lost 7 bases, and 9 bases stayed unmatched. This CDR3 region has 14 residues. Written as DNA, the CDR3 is TGTGCCAGCAGCCCACTAGACAGGGAGAATGAGCAGTTCTTC. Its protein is CASSPLDRENEQFF.

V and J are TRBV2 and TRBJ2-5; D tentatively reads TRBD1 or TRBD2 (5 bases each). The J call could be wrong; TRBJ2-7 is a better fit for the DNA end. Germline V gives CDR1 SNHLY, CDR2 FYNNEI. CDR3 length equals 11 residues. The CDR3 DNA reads TGTGCCAGCAGCTCTGGGGGCGAGCAGTACTTC. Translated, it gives CASSSGGEQYF.

The CDR3 loop is CASGTNRVYEQYF. CDR3 DNA sequence: TGTGCCAGCGGAACGAACAGGGTCTACGAGCAGTACTTC. The V and J genes are TRBV6-5 and TRBJ2-7; D might be TRBD1 (6 bases). Trimming left V 8 bases short and J 3 bases short, with 14 bases between. Germline V CDR1 and CDR2: MNHEY, SVGAGI. CDR3 length: 13 residues.

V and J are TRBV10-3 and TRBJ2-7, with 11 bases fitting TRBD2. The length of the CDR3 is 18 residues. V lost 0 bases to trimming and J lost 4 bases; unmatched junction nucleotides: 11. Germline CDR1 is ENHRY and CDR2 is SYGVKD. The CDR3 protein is CAISESKLAGAKTYEQYF. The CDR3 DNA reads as TGTGCCATCAGTGAGTCGAAACTAGCGGGAGCGAAAACTTACGAGCAGTACTTC.